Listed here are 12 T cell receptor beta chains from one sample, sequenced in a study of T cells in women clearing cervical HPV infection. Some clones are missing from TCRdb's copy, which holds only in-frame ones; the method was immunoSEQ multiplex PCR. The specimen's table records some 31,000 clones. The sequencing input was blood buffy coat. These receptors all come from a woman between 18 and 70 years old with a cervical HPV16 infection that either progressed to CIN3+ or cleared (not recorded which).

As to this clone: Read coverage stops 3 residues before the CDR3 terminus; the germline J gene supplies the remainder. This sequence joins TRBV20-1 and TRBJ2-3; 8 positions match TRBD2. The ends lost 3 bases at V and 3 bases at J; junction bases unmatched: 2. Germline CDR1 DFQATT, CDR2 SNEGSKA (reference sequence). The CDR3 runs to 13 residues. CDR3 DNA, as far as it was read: TGCAGTGCTAGTAGCGGGGATACAGATACG. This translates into CSASSGDTDT. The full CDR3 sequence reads CSASSGDTDTQYF.

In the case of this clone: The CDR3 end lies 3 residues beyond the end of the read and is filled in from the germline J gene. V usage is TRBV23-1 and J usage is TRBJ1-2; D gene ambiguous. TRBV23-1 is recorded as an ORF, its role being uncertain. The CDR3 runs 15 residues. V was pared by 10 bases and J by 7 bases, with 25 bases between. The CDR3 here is CATQSRSGRIGGYTF. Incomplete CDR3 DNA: TGCGCCACCCAGTCAAGGTCGGGGAGGATTGGTGGC.

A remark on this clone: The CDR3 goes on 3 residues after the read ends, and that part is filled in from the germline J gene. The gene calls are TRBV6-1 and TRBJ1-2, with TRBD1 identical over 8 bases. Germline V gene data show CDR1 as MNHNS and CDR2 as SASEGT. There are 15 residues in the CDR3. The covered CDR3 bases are TGTGCCAGCAGTGAAGCGGACGACAGGGGCTACGGC. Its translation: CASSEADDRGYG. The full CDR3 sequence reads CASSEADDRGYGYTF.

The CDR3 is CSARSRLAGSTDTQYF. CDR3 bases read: TGCAGTGCTAGATCCAGACTAGCGGGGAGCACAGATACG. This chain joins TRBV20-1 and TRBJ2-3; the match to TRBD2 covers 11 bases. The read comes to an end 3 residues before the CDR3 does, leaving the germline J gene to fill in the end. CDR1 is DFQATT, CDR2 SNEGSKA, per germline (reference sequence). Trimming removed 2 bases from V and 0 bases from J; junction bases left unmatched: 4. CDR3 length: 16 amino acids.

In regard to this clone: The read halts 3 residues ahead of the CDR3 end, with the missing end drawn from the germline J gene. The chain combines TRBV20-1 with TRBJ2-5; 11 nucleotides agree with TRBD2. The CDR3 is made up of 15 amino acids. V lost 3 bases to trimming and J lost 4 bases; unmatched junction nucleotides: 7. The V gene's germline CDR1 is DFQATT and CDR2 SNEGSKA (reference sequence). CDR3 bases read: TGCAGTGCTAGTGGGACTAGCGGAGGGGGAGAGACC. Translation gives CSASGTSGGGET. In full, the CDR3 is CSASGTSGGGETQYF.

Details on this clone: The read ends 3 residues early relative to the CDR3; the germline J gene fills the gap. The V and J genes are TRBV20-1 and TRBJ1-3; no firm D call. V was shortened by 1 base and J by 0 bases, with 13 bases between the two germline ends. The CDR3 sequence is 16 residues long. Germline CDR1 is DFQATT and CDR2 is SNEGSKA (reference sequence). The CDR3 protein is CSARVGTVGSGNTIYF. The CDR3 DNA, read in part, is TGCAGTGCTAGAGTGGGCACTGTGGGCTCTGGAAACACC.

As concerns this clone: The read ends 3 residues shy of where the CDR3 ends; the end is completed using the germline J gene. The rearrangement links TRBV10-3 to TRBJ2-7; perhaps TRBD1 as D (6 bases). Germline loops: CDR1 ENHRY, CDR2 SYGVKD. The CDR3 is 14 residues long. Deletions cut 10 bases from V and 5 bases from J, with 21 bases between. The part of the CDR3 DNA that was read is TGTGCCACCCGACCAGGGGCCGCAAAAGACGAG. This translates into CATRPGAAKDE. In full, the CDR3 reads CATRPGAAKDEQYF.

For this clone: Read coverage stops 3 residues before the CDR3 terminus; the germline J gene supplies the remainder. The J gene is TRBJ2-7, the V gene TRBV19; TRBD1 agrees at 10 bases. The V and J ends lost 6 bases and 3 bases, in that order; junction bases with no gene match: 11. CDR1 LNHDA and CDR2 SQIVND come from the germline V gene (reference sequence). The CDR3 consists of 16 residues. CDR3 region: CASRPGQGNLGYEQYF. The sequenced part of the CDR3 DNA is TGTGCCAGTAGACCGGGACAGGGGAATCTCGGCTACGAG.

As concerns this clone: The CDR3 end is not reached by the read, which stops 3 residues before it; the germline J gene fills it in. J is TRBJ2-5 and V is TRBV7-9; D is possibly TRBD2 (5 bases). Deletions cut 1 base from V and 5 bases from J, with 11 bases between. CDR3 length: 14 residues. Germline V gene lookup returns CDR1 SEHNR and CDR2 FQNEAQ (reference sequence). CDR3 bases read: TGTGCCAGCAGCTTAGTGGCAGTAGCGGAGACC. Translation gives CASSLVAVAET. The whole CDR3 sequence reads CASSLVAVAETQYF.

The CDR3 reads CSAKGVSYEQYF. The part of the CDR3 DNA that was read is TGCAGTGCGAAGGGGGTGTCCTACGAG. This chain links TRBV20-1 with TRBJ2-7; TRBD1 might be the D (6 bases). The read halts 3 residues ahead of the CDR3 end, with the missing end drawn from the germline J gene. The germline V and J ends were trimmed by 6 bases and 1 base, with 10 bases remaining between them. Germline assignment: CDR1 DFQATT and CDR2 SNEGSKA (reference sequence). The CDR3 has 12 residues.

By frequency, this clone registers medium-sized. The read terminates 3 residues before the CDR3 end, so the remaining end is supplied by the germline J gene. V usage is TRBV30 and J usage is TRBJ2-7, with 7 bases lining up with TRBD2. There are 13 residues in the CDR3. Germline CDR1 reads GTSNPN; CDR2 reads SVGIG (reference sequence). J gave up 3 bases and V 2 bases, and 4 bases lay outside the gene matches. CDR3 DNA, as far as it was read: TGTGCCTGGAGTCCCGGGGGGAGCTACGAG. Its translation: CAWSPGGSYE. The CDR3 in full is CAWSPGGSYEQYF.

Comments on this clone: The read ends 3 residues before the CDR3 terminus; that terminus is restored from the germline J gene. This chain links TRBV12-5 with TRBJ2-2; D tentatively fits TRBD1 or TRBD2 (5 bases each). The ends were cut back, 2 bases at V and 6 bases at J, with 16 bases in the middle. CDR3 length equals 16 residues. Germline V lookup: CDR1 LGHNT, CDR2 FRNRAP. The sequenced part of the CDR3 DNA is TGTGCTAGTGGTTTGTATCCGGCAGGGAGCTCCGGGGAG. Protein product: CASGLYPAGSSGE. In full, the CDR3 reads CASGLYPAGSSGELFF.